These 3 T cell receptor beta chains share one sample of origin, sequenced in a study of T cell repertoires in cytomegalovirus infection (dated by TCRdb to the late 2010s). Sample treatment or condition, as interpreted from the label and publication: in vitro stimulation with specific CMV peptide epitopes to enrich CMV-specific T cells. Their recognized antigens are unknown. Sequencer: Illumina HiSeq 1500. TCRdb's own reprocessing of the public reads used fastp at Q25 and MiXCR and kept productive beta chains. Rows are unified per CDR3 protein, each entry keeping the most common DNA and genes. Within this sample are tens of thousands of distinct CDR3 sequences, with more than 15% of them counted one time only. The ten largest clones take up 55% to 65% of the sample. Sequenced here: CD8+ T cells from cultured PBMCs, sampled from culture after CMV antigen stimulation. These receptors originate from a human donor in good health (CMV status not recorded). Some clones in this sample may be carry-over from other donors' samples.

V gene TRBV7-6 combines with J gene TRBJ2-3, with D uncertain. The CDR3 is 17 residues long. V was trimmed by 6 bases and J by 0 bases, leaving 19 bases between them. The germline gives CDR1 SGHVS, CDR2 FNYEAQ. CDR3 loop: CASSSEARIPSTDTQYF. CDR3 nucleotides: TGTGCCAGCAGTTCTGAGGCCAGGATACCTAGCACAGATACGCAGTATTTT.

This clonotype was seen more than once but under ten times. Here the CDR3 reads CASSLGGPGELFF. The DNA for the CDR3 is TGTGCCAGCTCTTTGGGCGGCCCCGGGGAGCTGTTTTTT. V gene TRBV27 combines with J gene TRBJ2-2; D ambiguous. Germline assignment: CDR1 MNHEY and CDR2 SMNVEV (reference sequence). V shed 8 bases and J shed 6 bases, with 13 bases lying between them. The CDR3 has 13 residues.

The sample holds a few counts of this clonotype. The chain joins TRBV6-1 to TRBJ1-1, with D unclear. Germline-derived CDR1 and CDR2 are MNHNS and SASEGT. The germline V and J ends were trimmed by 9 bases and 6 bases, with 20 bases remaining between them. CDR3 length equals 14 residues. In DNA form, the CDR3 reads TGTGCCAGTACCCAATACGCTGGGTCCGCTGAAGCTTTCTTT. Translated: CASTQYAGSAEAFF.